These T cell receptor beta chains were read from a single sample in a study of OX40 agonist ivuxolimab in advanced cancers. The repertoire was sequenced with immunoSEQ multiplex PCR; TCRdb's copy has only in-frame clones and lacks some. The profile shows approximately 58,000 clones, about four fifths of them singletons. Here the sequenced sample was CD4+ or CD8+ T cells sorted from blood, taken in a trial of the OX40 agonist ivuxolimab. These receptors were obtained from an adult with an advanced solid tumor such as melanoma, head and neck, liver or kidney cancer. Each CDR3 is given with its conserved first and last residue. A D gene is named only where the DNA matches it firmly.

v_gene	d_gene	j_gene	CDR3aa
TRBV29-1	TRBD1	TRBJ1-1	CSVKLGQGNTEAFF
TRBV11-2	TRBD1	TRBJ1-5	CASSRQGSNQPQHF
TRBV18	TRBD1	TRBJ2-5	CASSPDREETQYF
TRBV28	TRBD1	TRBJ1-2	CASTRQGGGFNYGYTF
TRBV7-2	.	TRBJ2-1	CASRKPGPSNEQFF
TRBV18	.	TRBJ1-5	CASSPWGGQPQHF
TRBV7-2	.	TRBJ2-3	CASRINMGVGSTDTQYF
TRBV19	TRBD1	TRBJ2-2	CASSIMGQGTGELFF
TRBV28	TRBD1	TRBJ1-5	CASSLGQERNQPQHF
TRBV5-1	.	TRBJ2-1	CASSSRVGNYNEQFF
TRBV5-1	.	TRBJ1-2	CASSLALADYGYTF
TRBV7-8	TRBD1	TRBJ1-1	CASSFGQGGHTEAFF
TRBV7-2	TRBD1	TRBJ1-5	CASSLQGAGFNQPQHF
TRBV7-2	TRBD1	TRBJ1-4	CASSSQTGEDEKLFF
TRBV5-6	TRBD2	TRBJ2-1	CASSLAHLAGVVGEQFF
TRBV28	.	TRBJ2-7	CASRTGSSSSYEQYF